The clone carrying this T cell receptor (beta chain) has just a few counts. What it binds is unknown. The record originates from a study of CD8 T cells in ankylosing spondylitis. Study-wide findings and caveats: Characteristic of ankylosing spondylitis blood, it appeared, was a TCR beta motif comprising about 8 highly homologous variants.

TCRdb called the 5' RACE reads again in MiXCR, with one record for every CDR3 protein. Found here are hundreds of thousands of distinct CDR3 sequences, roughly 10% of them singletons; the top ten hold about 0.5%. The V end was cut by 1 base, the J end by 1 base, with 11 bases between. Looked up from germline, CDR1 is LGHNA and CDR2 is YNFKEQ. This CDR3 has 16 residues. The chain employs TRBV4-2 and TRBJ2-4; tentatively, D is TRBD1 or TRBD2 (5 bases each). Sequenced sample: blood, either unsorted or a sorted T cell fraction (not recorded which). This TCR was sampled from a male donor with ankylosing spondylitis. CDR3 DNA: TGTGCCAGCAGCCAAGCCGGGGCAAATGCCAAAAACATTCAGTACTTC. Amino acid sequence: CASSQAGANAKNIQYF.